The present TCR beta chain was sequenced within a study of blood T cell repertoires in COVID-19. Study at large: Specimens from acute and convalescent COVID-19 originated in the United States, Italy and Spain.

The method was immunoSEQ multiplex PCR; TCRdb's version includes in-frame clones alone and lacks a portion of them. The data contain 150,000 to 200,000 clones, 80% of them singletons. Recruitment covered roughly 24 US areas and drew participants whose ages spanned roughly 18 to 89 years. Participants' reported clinical history set cohort assignment. For recovered donors of Cohort 3, there were two negative PCRs, clearance, or symptom resolution. The source is a woman aged 55-69 years who had recovered from COVID-19. Source material: PBMCs or T cells enriched from blood (not recorded which).

Here the CDR3 reads CASSPNAGPWAYGYTF. The CDR3 coding sequence is TGTGCCAGCTCACCTAACGCAGGGCCCTGGGCCTATGGCTACACCTTC. The chain employs TRBV18 and TRBJ1-2; tentatively, D is TRBD1 (5 bases). V lost 3 bases and J lost 4, with 18 bases in between. This CDR3 has 16 residues. Germline CDR1 KGHSH, CDR2 LQKENI.